This T cell receptor (beta chain) appears in the sequencing data of a study of T-cell memory formation after mild COVID-19. Study background: Largely donor-specific sequence clusters came from a couple of donors. Study results and limitations: Clones that shrank (day 15 to 85) were balanced CD4/CD8, whereas later expanders leaned CD4+. Within pre-infection memory, some responding clones were found, suggesting cross-reactive memory joined.

Constant-segment primers were used for 5'RACE, and the resulting TCR alpha and TCR beta cDNA libraries carried sample barcodes and UMIs. TCRdb passed the 5' RACE reads through MiXCR, listing each CDR3 protein once. The repertoire holds 250,000 to 400,000 distinct CDR3 sequences, roughly an eighth seen once, with 21% in the top ten. Trimming took off 3 bases at V and 6 bases at J, with 19 bases between the two ends. This CDR3 comprises 16 residues. In germline, CDR1 is MGHRA, CDR2 YSYEKL. This clonotype was recorded many times. Its antigen is still unknown. The sequenced material came from PBMCs or a T cell subset sorted from them (not recorded which). The TCR sequence derives from a young man who had mild COVID-19 (a few samples of this study predate the infection). Cell type and time point are not known. The chain has TRBV4-1 and TRBJ2-3; D is unclear. Here the CDR3 reads CASSHLGRARMDTQYF. The CDR3 nucleotides read TGCGCCAGCAGCCACCTCGGACGTGCGCGGATGGATACGCAGTATTTT.